This T cell receptor beta chain was profiled in a study of T cell repertoires in cytomegalovirus infection. Background on the study: Shared public TCR beta signatures pointed to both CMV infection and a matching HLA type.

This clonotype has at least ten counts. Its specificity is not known. Notes on the study in general: HLA-C-restricted TCR beta clonotypes specific for CMV led the ex vivo response. Totalled public TCR beta family frequency picked out people who carried CMV plus the relevant HLA.

V was pared by 6 bases and J by 11 bases, with 11 bases between. The CDR3 extends over 10 amino acids. Germline values: CDR1 SNHLY, CDR2 FYNNEI. MiXCR was run by TCRdb on the reads, yielding one entry per CDR3 protein. The sample includes approximately 500,000 distinct CDR3 sequences, approximately 17% of them seen just once. Sequencing was done on a sample of CD8+ T cells from PBMCs. The sequence derives from a human donor in good health (CMV status not recorded). Some clones in this sample may be carry-over from other donors' samples. This chain links TRBV2 with TRBJ2-7; no definite D call. Here the CDR3 reads CASSGNDEYF. CDR3 in DNA: TGTGCCAGCAGCGGTAACGACGAGTACTTC.